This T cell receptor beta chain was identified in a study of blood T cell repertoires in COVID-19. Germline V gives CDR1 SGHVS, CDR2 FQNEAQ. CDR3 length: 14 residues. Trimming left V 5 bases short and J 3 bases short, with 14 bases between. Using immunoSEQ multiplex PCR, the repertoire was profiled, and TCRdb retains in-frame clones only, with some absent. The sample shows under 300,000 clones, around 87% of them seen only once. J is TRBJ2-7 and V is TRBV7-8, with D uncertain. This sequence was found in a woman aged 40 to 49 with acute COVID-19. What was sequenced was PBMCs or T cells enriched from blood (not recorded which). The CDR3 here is CASSRKSDHYEQYF. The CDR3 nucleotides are TGTGCCAGCAGCCGTAAGAGCGACCACTACGAGCAGTACTTC.